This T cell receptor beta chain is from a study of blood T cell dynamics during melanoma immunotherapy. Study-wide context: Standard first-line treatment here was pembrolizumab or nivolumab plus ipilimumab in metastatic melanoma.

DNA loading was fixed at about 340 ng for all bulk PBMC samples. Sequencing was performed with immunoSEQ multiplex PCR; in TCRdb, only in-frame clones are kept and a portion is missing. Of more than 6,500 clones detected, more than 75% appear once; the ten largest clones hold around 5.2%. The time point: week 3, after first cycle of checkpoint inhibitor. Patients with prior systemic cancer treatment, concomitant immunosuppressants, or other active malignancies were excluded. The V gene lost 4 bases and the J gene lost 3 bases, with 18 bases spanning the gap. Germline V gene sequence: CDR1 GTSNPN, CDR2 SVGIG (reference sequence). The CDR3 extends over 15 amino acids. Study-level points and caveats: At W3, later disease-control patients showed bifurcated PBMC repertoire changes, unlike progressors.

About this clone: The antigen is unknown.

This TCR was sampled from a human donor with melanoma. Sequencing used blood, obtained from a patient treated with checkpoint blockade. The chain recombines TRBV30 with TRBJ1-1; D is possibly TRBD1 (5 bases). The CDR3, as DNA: TGTGCCTGGATTCGGATAGGGACTAGGGACACTGAAGCTTTCTTT. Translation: CAWIRIGTRDTEAFF.